This TCR beta chain appears in the sequencing data of a study of blood T cell repertoires in COVID-19. Study-level information: PBMCs, B-cell-depleted T cells, or T cells were the source of the cDNA or gDNA that made up the material.

Original handling: Amplification from reference gene primers served as the basis for estimated nucleated cell counts. Using immunoSEQ multiplex PCR, the repertoire was profiled, and TCRdb retains in-frame clones only, with some absent. V and J calls and clone size follow that table, whereas D and trimming were derived from the DNA. Altogether fewer than 350,000 clones are present, roughly 90% being singletons, with the ten largest covering less than 2%. This CDR3 has 14 residues. CDR1 PRHDT and CDR2 FYEKMQ come from the germline V gene (reference sequence). Trimming removed 5 bases from V and 5 bases from J, with 15 bases in between. This clone was detected only once. Everyone who took part was roughly 18 to 90 years old, and they came from 24 US areas. Cohorts were based on clinical histories the participants reported.

The chain combines TRBV13 with TRBJ2-5; possible D gene TRBD2, 6 bases. The sample was PBMCs or T cells enriched from blood (not recorded which). The TCR was taken from a middle-aged woman who had recovered from COVID-19. The CDR3: CASSGGLPVETQYF. CDR3 coding DNA: TGTGCCAGCAGCGGGGGACTGCCGGTGGAGACCCAGTACTTC.